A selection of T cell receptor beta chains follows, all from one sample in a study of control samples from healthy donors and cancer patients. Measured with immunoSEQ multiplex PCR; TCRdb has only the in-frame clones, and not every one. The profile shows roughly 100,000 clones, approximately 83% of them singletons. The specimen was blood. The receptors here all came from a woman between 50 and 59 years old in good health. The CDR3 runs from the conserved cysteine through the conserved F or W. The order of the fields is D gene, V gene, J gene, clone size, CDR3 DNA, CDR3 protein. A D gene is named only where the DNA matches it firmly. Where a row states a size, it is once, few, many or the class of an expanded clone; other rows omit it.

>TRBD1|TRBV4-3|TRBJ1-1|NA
TGCGCCAGCAGCCAAGTTAAATTTGGGGACAGGAAAGCTTTCTTT
CASSQVKFGDRKAFF
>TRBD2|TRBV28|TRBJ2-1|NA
TGTGCCAGCAGTTTATCGCTAGCGGGGACCTTCTACAATGAGCAGTTCTTC
CASSLSLAGTFYNEQFF
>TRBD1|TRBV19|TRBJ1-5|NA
TGTGCCAGTAGTGGGACAGGGGGTATGAATCAGCCCCAGCATTTT
CASSGTGGMNQPQHF
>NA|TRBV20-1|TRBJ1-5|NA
TGCAGTGCTAGTGAAAATAGCAATCAGCCCCAGCATTTT
CSASENSNQPQHF
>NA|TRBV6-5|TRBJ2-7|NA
TGTGCCAGCAGTTACTCGTCCGGGGATGTCTACGAGCAGTACTTC
CASSYSSGDVYEQYF
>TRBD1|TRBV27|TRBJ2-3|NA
TGTGCCAGCAGTTTATCGTCTGGGACAGTCGGCGATACGCAGTATTTT
CASSLSSGTVGDTQYF
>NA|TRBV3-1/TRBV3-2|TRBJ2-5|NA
TGTGCCAGCAGCCAAAGGGGTATAGGAGAGACCCAGTACTTC
CASSQRGIGETQYF
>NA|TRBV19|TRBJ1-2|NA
TGTGCCAGTATCGACTTGGGTGGCTACACCTTC
CASIDLGGYTF
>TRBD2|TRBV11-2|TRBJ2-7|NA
TGTGCCAGCAGCTTAAGAACTAGCGGGGGTCGGGGTGAGCAGTACTTC
CASSLRTSGGRGEQYF
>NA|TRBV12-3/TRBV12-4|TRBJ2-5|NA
TGTGCCAGCAGTTTAGGGCGGGTAGAGACCCAGTACTTC
CASSLGRVETQYF
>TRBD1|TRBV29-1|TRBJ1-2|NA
TGCAGCACGGGGGACAGGGCTCGTGGCTACACCTTC
CSTGDRARGYTF
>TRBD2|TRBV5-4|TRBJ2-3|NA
TGTGCCAGCAGCGGCGGACTAGCGGGGCGAGACACAGATACGCAGTATTTT
CASSGGLAGRDTDTQYF
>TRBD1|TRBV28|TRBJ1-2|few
TGTGCCAGCAGTAGACAGGGTATTGGCTATGGCTACACCTTC
CASSRQGIGYGYTF
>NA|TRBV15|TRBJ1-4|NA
TGTGCCACCAGCAGAGATGGAGCGCCAACTAATGAAAAACTGTTTTTT
CATSRDGAPTNEKLFF
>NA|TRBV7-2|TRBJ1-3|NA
TGTGCCAGCAGTCCGGACACTTTACCTGGAAACACCATATATTTT
CASSPDTLPGNTIYF
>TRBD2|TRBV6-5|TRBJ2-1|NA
TGTGCCAGCAGTTACTCCGGGGGGTGGGCTGAGCAGTTCTTC
CASSYSGGWAEQFF
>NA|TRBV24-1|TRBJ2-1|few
TGTGCCACCAGTGATGGGGGGGCGCGTATCAATGAGCAGTTCTTC
CATSDGGARINEQFF
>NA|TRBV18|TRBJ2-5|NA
TGTGCCAGCTCACCAAGTCGACAGGCTATGGAGACCCAGTACTTC
CASSPSRQAMETQYF
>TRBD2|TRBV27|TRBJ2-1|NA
TGTGCCAGCAGTTTATACGGGAACAGCGGGGGCTCCTACAATGAGCAGTTCTTC
CASSLYGNSGGSYNEQFF
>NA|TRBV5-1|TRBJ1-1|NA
TGCGCCAGCAGCTTGACAGGGAGGAACACTGAAGCTTTCTTT
CASSLTGRNTEAFF
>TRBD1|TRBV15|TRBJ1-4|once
TGTGCCACCAGCAGAGGCACGACAGGGGGCGGGGAAGGAAAACTGTTTTTT
CATSRGTTGGGEGKLFF
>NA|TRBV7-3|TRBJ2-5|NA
TGTGCCAGCAGCTTACCCGGACGGGATAAAGAGACCCAGTACTTC
CASSLPGRDKETQYF
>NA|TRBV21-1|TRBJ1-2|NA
TGTGCCAGCAGCACCGGTGATGGAGGCTACACCTTC
CASSTGDGGYTF
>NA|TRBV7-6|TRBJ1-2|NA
TGTGCCAGCAGCTTAGACCGGGGTAGTGGCTACACCTTC
CASSLDRGSGYTF
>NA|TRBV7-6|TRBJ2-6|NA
TGTGCCAGCAGCTTAGGAACAGGGTCCAGCTCTGGGGCCAACGTCCTGACTTTC
CASSLGTGSSSGANVLTF
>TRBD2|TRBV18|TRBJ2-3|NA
TGTGCCAGCTCACCACCGGTGGGACTAGCGGGGATAGCTAGCACAGATACGCAGTATTTT
CASSPPVGLAGIASTDTQYF
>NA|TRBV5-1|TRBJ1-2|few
TGCGCCAGCAGCTTGGCTGCCGAATATGGCTACACCTTC
CASSLAAEYGYTF
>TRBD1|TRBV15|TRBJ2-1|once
TGTGCCACCAGTTCGCTATGGACAGGGGGCTTCAATGAGCAGTTCTTC
CATSSLWTGGFNEQFF
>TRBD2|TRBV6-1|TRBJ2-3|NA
TGTGCCAGCAGTGAAACTAGCGGGACTAATACGCAGTATTTT
CASSETSGTNTQYF
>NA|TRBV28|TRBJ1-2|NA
TGTGCCAGCAGTTCCATTCCAGGCAGATACTATGGCTACACCTTC
CASSSIPGRYYGYTF
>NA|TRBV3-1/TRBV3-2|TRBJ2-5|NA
TGTGCCAGCAGCCTGGGACTGCAAGAGACCCAGTACTTC
CASSLGLQETQYF
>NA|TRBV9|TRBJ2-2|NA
TGTGCCAGCAGTGGTCCTCAGGAGACTATCAACACCGGGGAGCTGTTTTTT
CASSGPQETINTGELFF
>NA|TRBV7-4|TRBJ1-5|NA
TGTGCCAGCAGCTTACTAGGAAGGATTCCCAATCAGCCCCAGCATTTT
CASSLLGRIPNQPQHF
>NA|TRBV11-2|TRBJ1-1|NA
TGTGCCAGCAGCTTAGGCGGACTGAACACTGAAGCTTTCTTT
CASSLGGLNTEAFF
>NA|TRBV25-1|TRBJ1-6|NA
TGTGCCAGCAGTGAAGTGGGGGCGATATCACCCCTCCACTTT
CASSEVGAISPLHF
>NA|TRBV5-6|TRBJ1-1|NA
TGTGCCAGCAGCTTGGGGGGGCGACGTGAAGCTTTCTTT
CASSLGGRREAFF
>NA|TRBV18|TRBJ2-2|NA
TGTGCCAGCTCACTGACAGGCCCGGGAGGAACGAACACCGGGGAGCTGTTTTTT
CASSLTGPGGTNTGELFF
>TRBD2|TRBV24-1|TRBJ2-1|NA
TGTGCCACCAGTACGAAGGGTCTAGCGGACAATGAGCAGTTCTTC
CATSTKGLADNEQFF
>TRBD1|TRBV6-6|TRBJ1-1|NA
TGTGCCAGCAGTTCCACGACAGGGTGGCGCACTGAAGCTTTCTTT
CASSSTTGWRTEAFF
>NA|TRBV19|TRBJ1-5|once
TGTGCCAGTATGGAGGAGGGCGAGCCCCAGCATTTT
CASMEEGEPQHF
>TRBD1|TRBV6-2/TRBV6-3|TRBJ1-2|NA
TGTGCCAGCAGTTACTCGACCGATCCGGGACAGACGAACTATGGCTACACCTTC
CASSYSTDPGQTNYGYTF
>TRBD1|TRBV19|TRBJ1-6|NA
TGTGCCAGTAGTATCAGAGGGGGCGCGGTTTCACCCCTCCACTTT
CASSIRGGAVSPLHF
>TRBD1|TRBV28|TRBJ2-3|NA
TGTGCCAGCAGTCCACAACAGGGGGCAGATACGCAGTATTTT
CASSPQQGADTQYF
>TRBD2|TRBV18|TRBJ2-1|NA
TGTGCCAGCTCACCCATTGGTAGCGGGAGTTATCCCAATGAGCAGTTCTTC
CASSPIGSGSYPNEQFF
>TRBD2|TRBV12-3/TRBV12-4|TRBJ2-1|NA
TGTGCCAGCAGCCCCCCTAGCGGGAGGGAGTTCTTC
CASSPPSGREFF
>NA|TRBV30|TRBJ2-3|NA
TGTGCCTGGAGTGTATGGGGTTCTAGCACAGATACGCAGTATTTT
CAWSVWGSSTDTQYF
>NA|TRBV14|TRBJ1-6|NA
TGTGCCAGCAGCCAAGACCCGGCAGGGTATTCACCCCTCCACTTT
CASSQDPAGYSPLHF
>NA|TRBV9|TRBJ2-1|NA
TGTGCCAGCAGCGCCACCTACAATGAGCAGTTCTTC
CASSATYNEQFF
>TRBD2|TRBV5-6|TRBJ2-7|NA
TGTGCCAGCAGCGGAGCAGGGTTAGCGGGTGTATCTTACGAGCAGTACTTC
CASSGAGLAGVSYEQYF
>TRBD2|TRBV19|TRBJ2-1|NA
TGTGCCAGTAGGACCGGGACTAGCGGGAGAAATGAGCAGTTCTTC
CASRTGTSGRNEQFF
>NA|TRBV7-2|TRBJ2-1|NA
TGTGCCAGCAGCCACCTAGGGGGGAATGAGCAGTTCTTC
CASSHLGGNEQFF